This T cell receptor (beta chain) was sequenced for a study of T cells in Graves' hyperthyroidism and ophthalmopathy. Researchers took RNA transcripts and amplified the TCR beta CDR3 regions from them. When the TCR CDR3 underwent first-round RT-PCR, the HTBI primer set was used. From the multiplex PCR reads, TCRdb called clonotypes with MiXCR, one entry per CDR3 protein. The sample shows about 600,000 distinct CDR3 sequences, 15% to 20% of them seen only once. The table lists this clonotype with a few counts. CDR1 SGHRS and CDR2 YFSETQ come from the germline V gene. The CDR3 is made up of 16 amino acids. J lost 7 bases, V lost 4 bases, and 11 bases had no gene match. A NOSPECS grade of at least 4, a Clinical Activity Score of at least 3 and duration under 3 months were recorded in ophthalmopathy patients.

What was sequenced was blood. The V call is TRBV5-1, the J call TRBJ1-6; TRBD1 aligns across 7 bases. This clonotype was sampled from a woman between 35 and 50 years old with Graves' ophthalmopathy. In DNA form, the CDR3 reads TGCGCCAGCAGCCCAGGGGGGGACTCCCAAAATTCACCCCTCCACTTT. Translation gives CASSPGGDSQNSPLHF.